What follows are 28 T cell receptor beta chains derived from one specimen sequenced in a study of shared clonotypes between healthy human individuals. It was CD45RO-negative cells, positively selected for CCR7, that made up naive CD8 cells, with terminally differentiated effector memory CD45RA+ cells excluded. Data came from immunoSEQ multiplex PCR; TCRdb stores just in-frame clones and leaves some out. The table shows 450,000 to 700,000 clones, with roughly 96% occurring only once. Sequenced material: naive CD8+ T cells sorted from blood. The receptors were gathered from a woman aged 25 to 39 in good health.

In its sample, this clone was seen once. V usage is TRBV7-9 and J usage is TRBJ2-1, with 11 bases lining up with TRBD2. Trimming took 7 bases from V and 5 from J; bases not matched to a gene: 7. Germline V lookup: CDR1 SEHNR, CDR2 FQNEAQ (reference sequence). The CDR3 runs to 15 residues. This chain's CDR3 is CASINSGRADNEQFF. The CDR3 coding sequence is TGTGCCAGCATCAATAGCGGGAGGGCCGACAATGAGCAGTTCTTC.

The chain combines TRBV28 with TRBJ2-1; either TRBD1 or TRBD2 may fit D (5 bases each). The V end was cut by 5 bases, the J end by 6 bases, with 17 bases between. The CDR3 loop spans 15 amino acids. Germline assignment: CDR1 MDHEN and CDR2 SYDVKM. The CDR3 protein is CASSPPGPSANEQFF. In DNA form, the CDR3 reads TGTGCCAGCAGTCCACCGGGACCGAGTGCCAATGAGCAGTTCTTC.

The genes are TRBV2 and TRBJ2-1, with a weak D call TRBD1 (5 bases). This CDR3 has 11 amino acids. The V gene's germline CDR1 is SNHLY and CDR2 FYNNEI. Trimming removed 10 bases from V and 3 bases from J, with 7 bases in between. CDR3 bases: TGTGCCACCAGGGTCTACAATGAGCAGTTCTTC. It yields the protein CATRVYNEQFF.

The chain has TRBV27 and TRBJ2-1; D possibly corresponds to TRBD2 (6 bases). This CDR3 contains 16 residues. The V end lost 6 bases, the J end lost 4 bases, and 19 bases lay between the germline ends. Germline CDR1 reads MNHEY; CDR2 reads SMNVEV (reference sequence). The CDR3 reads CASRGQLATLYNEQFF. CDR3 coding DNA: TGTGCCAGCAGGGGGCAACTAGCTACACTTTACAATGAGCAGTTCTTC.

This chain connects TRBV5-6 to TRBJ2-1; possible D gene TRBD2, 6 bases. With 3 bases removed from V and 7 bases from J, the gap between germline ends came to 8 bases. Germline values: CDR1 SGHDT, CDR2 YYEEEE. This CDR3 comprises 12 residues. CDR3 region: CASSWGTNEQFF. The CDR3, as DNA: TGTGCCAGCAGCTGGGGGACTAATGAGCAGTTCTTC.

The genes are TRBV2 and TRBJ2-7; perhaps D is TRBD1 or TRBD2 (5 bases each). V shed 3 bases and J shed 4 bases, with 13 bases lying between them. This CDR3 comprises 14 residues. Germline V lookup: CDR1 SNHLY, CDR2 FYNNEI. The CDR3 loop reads CASSDRDGRYEQYF. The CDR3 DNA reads TGTGCCAGCAGTGATCGGGACGGTCGTTACGAGCAGTACTTC.

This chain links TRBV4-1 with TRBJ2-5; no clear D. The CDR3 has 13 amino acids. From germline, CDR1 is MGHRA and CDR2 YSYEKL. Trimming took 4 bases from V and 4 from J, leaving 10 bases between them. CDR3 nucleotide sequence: TGCGCCAGCAGCCCTCAGAGGCGAGAGACCCAGTACTTC. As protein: CASSPQRRETQYF.

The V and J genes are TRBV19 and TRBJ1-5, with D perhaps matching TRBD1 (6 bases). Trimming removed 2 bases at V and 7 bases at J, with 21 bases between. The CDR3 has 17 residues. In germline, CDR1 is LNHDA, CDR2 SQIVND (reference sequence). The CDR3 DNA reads TGTGCCAGTAGTATACCTCAACAGGGAAGAGGACGGCAGCCCCAGCATTTT. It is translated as CASSIPQQGRGRQPQHF.

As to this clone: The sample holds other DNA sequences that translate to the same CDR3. CDR3 protein: CASSRGYEQYF. The CDR3 region has the DNA TGTGCCAGCAGCCGGGGCTACGAGCAGTACTTC. The V and J genes are TRBV28 and TRBJ2-7; weak D call: TRBD2 (5 bases). With 6 bases removed from V and 3 bases from J, the gap between germline ends came to 6 bases. Germline CDR1 and CDR2: MDHEN and SYDVKM. CDR3 size: 11 residues.

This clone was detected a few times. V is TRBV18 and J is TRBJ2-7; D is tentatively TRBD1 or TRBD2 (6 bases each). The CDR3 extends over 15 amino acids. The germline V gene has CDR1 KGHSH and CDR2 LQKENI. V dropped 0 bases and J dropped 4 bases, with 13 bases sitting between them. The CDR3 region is CASSPPGGAWYEQYF. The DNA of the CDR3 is TGTGCCAGCTCACCACCGGGGGGCGCATGGTACGAGCAGTACTTC.

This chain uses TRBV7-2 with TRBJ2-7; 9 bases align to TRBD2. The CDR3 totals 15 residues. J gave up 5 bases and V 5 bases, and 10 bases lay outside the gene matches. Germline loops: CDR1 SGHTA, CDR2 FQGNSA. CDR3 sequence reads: CASSQAPSGIHEQYF. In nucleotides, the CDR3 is TGTGCCAGCAGCCAGGCGCCTAGCGGGATCCACGAGCAGTACTTC.

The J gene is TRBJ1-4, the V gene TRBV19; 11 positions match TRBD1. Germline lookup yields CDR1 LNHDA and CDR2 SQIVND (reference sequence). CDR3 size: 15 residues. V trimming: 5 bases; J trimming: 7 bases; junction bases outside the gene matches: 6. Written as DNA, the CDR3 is TGTGCCAGTAGTCTAGGACAGGGGGCTGTTGAAAAACTGTTTTTT. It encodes CASSLGQGAVEKLFF. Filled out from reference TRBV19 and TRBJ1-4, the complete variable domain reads DGGITQSPKYLFRKEGQNVTLSCEQNLNHDAMYWYRQDPGQGLRLIYYSQIVNDFQKGDIAEGYSVSREKKESFPLTVTSAQKNPTAFYLCASSLGQGAVEKLFFGSGTQLSVL.

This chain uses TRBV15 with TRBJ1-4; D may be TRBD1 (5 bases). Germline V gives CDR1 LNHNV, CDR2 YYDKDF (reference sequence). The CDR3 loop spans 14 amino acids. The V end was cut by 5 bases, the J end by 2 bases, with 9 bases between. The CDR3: CATSHRSTNEKLFF. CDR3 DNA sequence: TGTGCCACCAGCCACAGGAGCACTAATGAAAAACTGTTTTTT.

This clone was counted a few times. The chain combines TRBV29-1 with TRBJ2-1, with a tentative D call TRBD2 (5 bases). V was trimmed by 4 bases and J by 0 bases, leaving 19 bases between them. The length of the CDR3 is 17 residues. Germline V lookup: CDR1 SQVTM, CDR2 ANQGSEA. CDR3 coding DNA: TGCAGCGTTGCGGGGTACGCTTCTCAACACTCCTACAATGAGCAGTTCTTC. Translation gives CSVAGYASQHSYNEQFF.

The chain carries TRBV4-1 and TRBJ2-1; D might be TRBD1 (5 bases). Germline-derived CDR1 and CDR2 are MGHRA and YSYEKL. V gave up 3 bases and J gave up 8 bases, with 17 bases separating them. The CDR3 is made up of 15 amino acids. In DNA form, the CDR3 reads TGCGCCAGCAGCCATAGGGCCCAGGGCCTCGATGAGCAGTTCTTC. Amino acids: CASSHRAQGLDEQFF.

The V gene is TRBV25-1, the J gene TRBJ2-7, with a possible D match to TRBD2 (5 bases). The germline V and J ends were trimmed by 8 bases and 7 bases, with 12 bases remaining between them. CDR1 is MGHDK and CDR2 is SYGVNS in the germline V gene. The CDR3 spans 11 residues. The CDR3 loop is CASDGGGEQYF. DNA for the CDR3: TGTGCCAGCGACGGCGGAGGTGAGCAGTACTTC.

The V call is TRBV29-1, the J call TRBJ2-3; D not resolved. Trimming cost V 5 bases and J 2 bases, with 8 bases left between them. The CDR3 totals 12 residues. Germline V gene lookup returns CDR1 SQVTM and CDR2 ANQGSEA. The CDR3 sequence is CSVKVFTDTQYF. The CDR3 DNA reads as TGCAGCGTTAAGGTTTTCACAGATACGCAGTATTTT.

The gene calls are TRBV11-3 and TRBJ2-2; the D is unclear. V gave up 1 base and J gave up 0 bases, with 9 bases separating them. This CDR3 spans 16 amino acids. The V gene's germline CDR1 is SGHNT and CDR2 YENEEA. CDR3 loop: CASSLVPVSNTGELFF. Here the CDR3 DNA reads TGTGCCAGCAGCTTAGTGCCGGTCTCGAACACCGGGGAGCTGTTTTTT.

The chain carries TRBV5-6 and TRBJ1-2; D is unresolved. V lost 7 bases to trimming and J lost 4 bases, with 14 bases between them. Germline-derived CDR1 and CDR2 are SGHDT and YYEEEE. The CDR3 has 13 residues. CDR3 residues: CASFGRKTYGYTF. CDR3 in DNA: TGTGCCAGCTTTGGTCGAAAGACCTATGGCTACACCTTC.

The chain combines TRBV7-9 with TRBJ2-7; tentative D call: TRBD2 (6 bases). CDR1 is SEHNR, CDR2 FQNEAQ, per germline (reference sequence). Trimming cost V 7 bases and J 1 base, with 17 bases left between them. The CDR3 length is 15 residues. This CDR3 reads CASTPGSSGSYEQYF. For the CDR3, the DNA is TGTGCCAGCACCCCGGGGAGTAGCGGATCCTACGAGCAGTACTTC.

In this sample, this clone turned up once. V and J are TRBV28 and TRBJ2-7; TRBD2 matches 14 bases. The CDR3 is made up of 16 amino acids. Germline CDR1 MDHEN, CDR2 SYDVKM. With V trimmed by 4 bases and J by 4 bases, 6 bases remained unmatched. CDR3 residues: CASSWGLAGEAYEQYF. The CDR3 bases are TGTGCCAGCAGTTGGGGACTAGCGGGGGAAGCTTACGAGCAGTACTTC.

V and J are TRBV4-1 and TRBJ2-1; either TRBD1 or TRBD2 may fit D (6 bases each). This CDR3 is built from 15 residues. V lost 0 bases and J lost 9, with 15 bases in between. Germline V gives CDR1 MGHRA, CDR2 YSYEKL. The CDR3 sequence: CASSQEEGRGGEQFF. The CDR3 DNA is TGCGCCAGCAGCCAAGAGGAGGGCAGGGGTGGTGAGCAGTTCTTC.

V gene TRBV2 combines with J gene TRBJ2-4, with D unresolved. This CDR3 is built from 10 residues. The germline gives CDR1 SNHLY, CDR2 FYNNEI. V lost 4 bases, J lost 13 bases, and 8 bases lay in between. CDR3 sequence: CASSGIKQYF. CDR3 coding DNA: TGTGCCAGCAGTGGGATTAAGCAGTACTTC.

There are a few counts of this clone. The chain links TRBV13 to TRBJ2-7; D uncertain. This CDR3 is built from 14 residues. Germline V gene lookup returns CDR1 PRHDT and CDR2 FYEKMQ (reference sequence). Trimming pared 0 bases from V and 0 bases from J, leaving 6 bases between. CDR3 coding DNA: TGTGCCAGCAGCTTAGGTGAGATCTCCTACGAGCAGTACTTC. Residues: CASSLGEISYEQYF.

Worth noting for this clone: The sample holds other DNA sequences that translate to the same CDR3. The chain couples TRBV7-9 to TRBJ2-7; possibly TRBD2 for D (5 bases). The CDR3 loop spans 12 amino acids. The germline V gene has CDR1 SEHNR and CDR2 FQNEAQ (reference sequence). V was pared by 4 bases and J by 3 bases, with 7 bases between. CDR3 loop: CASSSGIYEQYF. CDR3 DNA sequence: TGTGCCAGCAGCTCCGGGATCTACGAGCAGTACTTC. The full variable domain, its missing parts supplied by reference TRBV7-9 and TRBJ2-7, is DTGVSQNPRHKITKRGQNVTFRCDPISEHNRLYWYRQTLGQGPEFLTYFQNEAQLEKSRLLSDRFSAERPKGSFSTLEIQRTEQGDSAMYLCASSSGIYEQYFGPGTRLTVT.

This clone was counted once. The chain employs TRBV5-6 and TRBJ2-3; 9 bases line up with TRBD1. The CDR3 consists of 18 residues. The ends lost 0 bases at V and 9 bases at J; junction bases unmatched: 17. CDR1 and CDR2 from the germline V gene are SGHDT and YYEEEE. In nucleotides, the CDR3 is TGTGCCAGCAGCTTGGCCCCTGGGACAGGGACGGGTCCCTGGACGCAGTATTTT. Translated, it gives CASSLAPGTGTGPWTQYF.

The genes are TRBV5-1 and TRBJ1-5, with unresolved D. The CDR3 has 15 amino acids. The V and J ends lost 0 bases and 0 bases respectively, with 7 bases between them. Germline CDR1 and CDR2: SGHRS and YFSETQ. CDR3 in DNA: TGCGCCAGCAGCTTGGAGGGCTATAGCAATCAGCCCCAGCATTTT. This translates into CASSLEGYSNQPQHF.

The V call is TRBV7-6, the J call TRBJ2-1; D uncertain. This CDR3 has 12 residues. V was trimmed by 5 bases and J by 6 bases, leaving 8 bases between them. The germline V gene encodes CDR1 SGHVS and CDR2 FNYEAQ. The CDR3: CASSPGLNEQFF. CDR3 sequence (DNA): TGTGCCAGCAGCCCCGGGCTCAATGAGCAGTTCTTC.